This TCR beta chain was profiled in a study of T cells after yellow fever vaccination. Whole-study results and caveats: It was a small share of clonotypes that appeared in both CD4 and CD8 compartments. The booster saw the reappearance of most primary-vaccination clones (roughly 96% CD4, 80% to 90% CD8). The study found a weaker secondary response that peaked faster, day 5 versus 15.

UMIs and a universal primer site were added when TCR cDNA was made by 5'RACE template switching. TCRdb itself ran the 5' RACE reads through MiXCR, one entry per CDR3 protein. Of approximately 510,000 distinct CDR3 sequences listed, around a fifth are singletons. This clonotype was observed a handful of times. Its specificity is unknown. The CDR3 consists of 14 residues. The germline V gene encodes CDR1 SGHVS and CDR2 FNYEAQ. V was clipped by 4 bases and J by 1 base, with 9 bases between them. The sequencing used PBMCs, collected less than 25 days after the first yellow fever vaccination. The chain links TRBV7-6 to TRBJ2-3; D remains ambiguous. This sequence originates from a man between 18 and 35 years old who received the YFV17D yellow fever vaccine. CDR3 coding DNA: TGTGCCAGCAGCTCGTTCGGTGGCACAGATACGCAGTATTTT. Its translation: CASSSFGGTDTQYF.